Below are 5 T cell receptor beta chains sequenced from a single sample in a study of blood T cell repertoires in COVID-19. Assay used: immunoSEQ multiplex PCR; TCRdb lists only in-frame clones, some missing. The sample has 50,000 to 60,000 clones, 80% to 90% seen once; the top ten hold 1.6%. Material for sequencing was peripheral blood. Receptors were obtained from a man aged 60-69 years with acute or convalescent COVID-19.

The chain joins TRBV2 to TRBJ1-1; TRBD1 matches at 8 bases. CDR3 length equals 17 residues. Germline lookup yields CDR1 SNHLY and CDR2 FYNNEI. J gave up 1 base and V 5 bases, and 12 bases lay outside the gene matches. CDR3 DNA: TGTGCCAGCAGTTTACCCGCTAGAGACAGGGGGAACACTGAAGCTTTCTTT. It yields the protein CASSLPARDRGNTEAFF.

This clone was seen once. The chain joins TRBV5-1 to TRBJ2-5; TRBD1 matches at 10 bases. CDR3 size: 15 residues. CDR1 is SGHRS and CDR2 is YFSETQ in the germline V gene. The trim removed 7 bases at V and 3 bases at J, leaving 9 bases unmatched. This CDR3 is CASREGGQGKETQYF. CDR3 nucleotides: TGCGCCAGCCGCGAGGGGGGACAGGGGAAAGAGACCCAGTACTTC.

J is TRBJ1-1 and V is TRBV27, with D uncertain. CDR1 MNHEY and CDR2 SMNVEV come from the germline V gene (reference sequence). The CDR3 runs to 13 residues. Deletions cut 5 bases from V and 1 base from J, with 8 bases between. CDR3: CASSPSGNTEAFF. For the CDR3, the DNA is TGTGCCAGCAGTCCCTCGGGGAACACTGAAGCTTTCTTT.

The rearrangement uses TRBV30 and TRBJ2-3; 8 nucleotides line up with TRBD1. V dropped 7 bases and J dropped 1; count of bases not matched to a gene: 4. The CDR3 loop spans 13 amino acids. Germline V gives CDR1 GTSNPN, CDR2 SVGIG (reference sequence). For the CDR3, the DNA is TGTGCCTCGGACAGGGATCGCACAGATACGCAGTATTTT. This sequence encodes CASDRDRTDTQYF.

The sample holds one count of this clone. CDR3 amino acids: CASSPTSTGYSYEQYF. CDR3 bases: TGTGCCAGCAGCCCTACGAGCACAGGGTACTCCTACGAGCAGTACTTC. The rearrangement joins TRBV11-2 to TRBJ2-7; D perhaps matches TRBD1 (6 bases). The CDR3 loop spans 16 amino acids. Germline V gives CDR1 SGHAT, CDR2 FQNNGV. The ends were cut back, 5 bases at V and 0 bases at J, with 17 bases in the middle.